Below, one T cell receptor beta chain is given with its context. A much larger clonotype is one base distant, so this may be a read error. TCRdb ran MiXCR on the 5' RACE reads and lists one entry per CDR3 protein. The sample records tens of thousands of distinct CDR3 sequences, 4% to 6% being singletons. V lost 3 bases, J lost 1 base, and 12 bases lay in between. This CDR3 spans 15 amino acids. Per the germline V gene, CDR1 is LNHDA and CDR2 is SQIVND (reference sequence). The data stem from a study of T cells after yellow fever vaccination. Study conclusions and caveats: Clonotype sharing between CD4 and CD8 compartments was small.

The starting material was PBMCs, either bulk or a sorted T-cell subset (CD4+, CD8+, memory, or dextramer-sorted; not recorded which), obtained approximately 47 days after the first yellow fever vaccination. The chain couples TRBV19 to TRBJ1-2, with TRBD1 as a possible D gene (5 bases). This TCR came from a man aged 18 to 30 who received the YFV17D yellow fever vaccine. The CDR3 region is CASSIHGALNYGYTF. The CDR3 region has the DNA TGTGCCAGTAGTATCCACGGGGCTCTTAACTATGGCTACACCTTC.